The clone carrying this TCR beta chain turned up a few times. The target antigen is unknown. It was through 5'RACE template switching that TCR cDNA was made, with a universal primer site and UMIs added. TCRdb passed the 5' RACE reads through MiXCR, listing each CDR3 protein once. This table has some 500,000 distinct CDR3 sequences, approximately 13% appearing once. The data are from a study of T cells after yellow fever vaccination. Study-wide points: Subsequent booster samples again held most clones from primary vaccination (96% CD4, about 86% CD8).

The V and J ends lost 5 bases and 3 bases, in that order; junction bases with no gene match: 7. CDR3 length equals 15 residues. Germline assignment: CDR1 LGHDT and CDR2 YNNKEL (reference sequence). This chain uses TRBV3-1 with TRBJ1-1; 9 nucleotides match TRBD1. This TCR was sampled from a young man who received the YFV17D yellow fever vaccine. Sample: PBMCs, taken on the day of the yellow fever booster vaccination. The CDR3 DNA reads TGTGCCAGCAGCTACGGGACAGGGCGGTACACTGAAGCTTTCTTT. Amino acids: CASSYGTGRYTEAFF. Complete variable domain (other parts from reference TRBV3-1 and TRBJ1-1): DTAVSQTPKYLVTQMGNDKSIKCEQNLGHDTMYWYKQDSKKFLKIMFSYNNKELIINETVPNRFSPKSPDKAHLNLHINSLELGDSAVYFCASSYGTGRYTEAFFGQGTRLTVV.